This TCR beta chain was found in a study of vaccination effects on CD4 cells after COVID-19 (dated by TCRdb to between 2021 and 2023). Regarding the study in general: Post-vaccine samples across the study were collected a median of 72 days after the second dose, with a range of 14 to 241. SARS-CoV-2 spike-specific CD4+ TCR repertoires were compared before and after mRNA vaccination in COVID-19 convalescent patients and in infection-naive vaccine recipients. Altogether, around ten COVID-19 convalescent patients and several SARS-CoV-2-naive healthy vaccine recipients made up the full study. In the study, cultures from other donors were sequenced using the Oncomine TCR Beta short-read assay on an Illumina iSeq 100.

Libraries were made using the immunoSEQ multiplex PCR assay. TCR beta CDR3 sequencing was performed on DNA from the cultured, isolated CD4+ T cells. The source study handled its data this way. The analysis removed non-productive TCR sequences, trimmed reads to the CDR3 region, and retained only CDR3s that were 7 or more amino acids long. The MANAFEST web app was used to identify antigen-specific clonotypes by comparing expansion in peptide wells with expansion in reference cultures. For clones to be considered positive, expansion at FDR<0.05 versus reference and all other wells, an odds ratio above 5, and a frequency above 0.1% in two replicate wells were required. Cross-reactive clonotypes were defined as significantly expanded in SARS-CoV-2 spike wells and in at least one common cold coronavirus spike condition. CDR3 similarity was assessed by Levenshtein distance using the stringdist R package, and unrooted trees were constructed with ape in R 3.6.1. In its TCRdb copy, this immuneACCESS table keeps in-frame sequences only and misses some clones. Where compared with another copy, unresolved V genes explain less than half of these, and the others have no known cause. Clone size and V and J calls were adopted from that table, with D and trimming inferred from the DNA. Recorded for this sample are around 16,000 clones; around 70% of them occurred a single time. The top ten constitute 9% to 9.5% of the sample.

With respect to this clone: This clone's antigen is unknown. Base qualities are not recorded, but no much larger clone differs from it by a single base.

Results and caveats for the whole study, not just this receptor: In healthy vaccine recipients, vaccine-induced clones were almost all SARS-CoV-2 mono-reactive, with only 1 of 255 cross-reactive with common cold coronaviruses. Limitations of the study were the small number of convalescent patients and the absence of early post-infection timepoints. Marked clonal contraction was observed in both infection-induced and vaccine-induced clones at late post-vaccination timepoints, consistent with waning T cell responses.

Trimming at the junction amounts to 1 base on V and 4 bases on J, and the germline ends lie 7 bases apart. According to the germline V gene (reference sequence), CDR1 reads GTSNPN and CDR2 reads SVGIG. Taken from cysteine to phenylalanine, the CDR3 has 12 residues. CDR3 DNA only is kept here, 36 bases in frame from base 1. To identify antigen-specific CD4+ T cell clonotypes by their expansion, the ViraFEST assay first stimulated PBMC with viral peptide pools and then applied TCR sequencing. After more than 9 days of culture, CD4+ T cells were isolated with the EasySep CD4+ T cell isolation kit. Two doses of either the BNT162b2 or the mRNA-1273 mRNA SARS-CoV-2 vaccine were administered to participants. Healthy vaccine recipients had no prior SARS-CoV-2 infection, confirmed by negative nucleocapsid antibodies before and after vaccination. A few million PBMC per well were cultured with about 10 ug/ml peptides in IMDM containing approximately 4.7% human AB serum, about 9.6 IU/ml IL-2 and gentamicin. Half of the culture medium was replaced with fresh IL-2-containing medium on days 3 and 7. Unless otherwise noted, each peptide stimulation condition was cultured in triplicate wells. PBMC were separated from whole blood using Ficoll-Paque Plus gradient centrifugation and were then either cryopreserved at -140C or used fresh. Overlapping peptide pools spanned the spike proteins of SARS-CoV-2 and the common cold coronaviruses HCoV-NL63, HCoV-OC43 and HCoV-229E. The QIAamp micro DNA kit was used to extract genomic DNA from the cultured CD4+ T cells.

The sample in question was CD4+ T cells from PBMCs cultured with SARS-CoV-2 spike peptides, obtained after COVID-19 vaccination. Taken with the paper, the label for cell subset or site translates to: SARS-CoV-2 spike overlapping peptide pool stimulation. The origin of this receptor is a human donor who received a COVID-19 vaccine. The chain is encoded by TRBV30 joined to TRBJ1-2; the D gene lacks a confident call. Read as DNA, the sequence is TGTGCCTGGAGTGAATACTCCTATGGCTACACCTTC. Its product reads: CAWSEYSYGYTF.